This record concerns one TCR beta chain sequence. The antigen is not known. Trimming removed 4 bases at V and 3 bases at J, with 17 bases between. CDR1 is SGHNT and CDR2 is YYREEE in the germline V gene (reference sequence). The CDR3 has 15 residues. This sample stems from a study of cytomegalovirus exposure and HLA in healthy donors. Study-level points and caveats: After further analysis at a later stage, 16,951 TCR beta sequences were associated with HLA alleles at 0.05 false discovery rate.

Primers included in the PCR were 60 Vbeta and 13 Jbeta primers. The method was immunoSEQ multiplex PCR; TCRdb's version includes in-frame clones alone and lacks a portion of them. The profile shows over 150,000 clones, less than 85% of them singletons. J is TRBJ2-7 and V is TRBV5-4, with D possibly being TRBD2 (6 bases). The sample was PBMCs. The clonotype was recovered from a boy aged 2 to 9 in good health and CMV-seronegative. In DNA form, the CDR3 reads TGTGCCAGCAGCCAAAAGGGTTTAGCGGTCTACGAGCAGTACTTC. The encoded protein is CASSQKGLAVYEQYF. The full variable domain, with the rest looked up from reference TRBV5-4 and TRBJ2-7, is ETGVTQSPTHLIKTRGQQVTLRCSSQSGHNTVSWYQQALGQGPQFIFQYYREEENGRGNFPPRFSGLQFPNYSSELNVNALELDDSALYLCASSQKGLAVYEQYFGPGTRLTVT.